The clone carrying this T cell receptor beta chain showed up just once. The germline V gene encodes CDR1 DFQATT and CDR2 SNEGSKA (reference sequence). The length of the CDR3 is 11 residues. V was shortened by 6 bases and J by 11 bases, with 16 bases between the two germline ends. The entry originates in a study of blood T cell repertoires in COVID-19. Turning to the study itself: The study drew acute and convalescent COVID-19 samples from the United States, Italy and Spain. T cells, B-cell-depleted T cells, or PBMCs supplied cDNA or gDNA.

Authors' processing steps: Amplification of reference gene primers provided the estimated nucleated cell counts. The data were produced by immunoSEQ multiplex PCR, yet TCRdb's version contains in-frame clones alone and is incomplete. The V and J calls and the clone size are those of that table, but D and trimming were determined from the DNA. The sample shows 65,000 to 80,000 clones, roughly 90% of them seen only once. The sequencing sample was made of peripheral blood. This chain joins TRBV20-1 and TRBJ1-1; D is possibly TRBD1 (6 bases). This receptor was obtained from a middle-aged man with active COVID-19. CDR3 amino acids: CSATGGTGAFF. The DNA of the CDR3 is TGCAGTGCGACGGGGGGCACTGGGGCTTTCTTT.